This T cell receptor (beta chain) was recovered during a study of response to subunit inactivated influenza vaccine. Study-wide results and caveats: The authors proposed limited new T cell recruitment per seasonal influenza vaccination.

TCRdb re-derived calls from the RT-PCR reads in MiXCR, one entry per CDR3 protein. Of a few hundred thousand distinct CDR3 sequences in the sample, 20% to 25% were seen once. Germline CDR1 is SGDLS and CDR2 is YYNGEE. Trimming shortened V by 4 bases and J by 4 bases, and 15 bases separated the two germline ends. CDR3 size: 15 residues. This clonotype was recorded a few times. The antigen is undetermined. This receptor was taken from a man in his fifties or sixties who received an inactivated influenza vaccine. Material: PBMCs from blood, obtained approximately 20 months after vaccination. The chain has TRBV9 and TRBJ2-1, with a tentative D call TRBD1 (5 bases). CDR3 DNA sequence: TGTGCCAGCAGCCTACGACAGATAAGATACAATGAGCAGTTCTTC. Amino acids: CASSLRQIRYNEQFF.